This T cell receptor (beta chain) was sequenced in a study of T cells after yellow fever vaccination. V was trimmed by 1 base and J by 0 bases, leaving 6 bases between them. The CDR3 extends over 15 amino acids. Germline V lookup: CDR1 MNHEY, CDR2 SVGAGI. Findings of the study overall: Subsequent to the booster, the majority of primary-vaccination clones reappeared (roughly 95% CD4, roughly 90% CD8). The bulk population could contribute abundant contaminating clonotypes to FACS-sorted repertoires. The CD4 and CD8 compartments had a small share of their clonotypes in common.

This clonotype was seen many times. Its antigen is unknown. For TCR, cDNA came from 5'RACE template switching, which added a universal primer site and UMIs. One entry per CDR3 protein, called by TCRdb with MiXCR from the 5' RACE reads. This table holds about 120,000 distinct CDR3 sequences, approximately 8.4% found once. The clonotype comes from a man aged 25 to 45 who received the YFV17D yellow fever vaccine. Sample: CD8+ T cells sorted from PBMCs, taken 45 days after the yellow fever booster vaccination. The chain is built from TRBV6-5 and TRBJ1-4; D unresolved. The CDR3 loop reads CASSYWLPTNEKLFF. CDR3 coding DNA: TGTGCCAGCAGTTACTGGTTGCCAACTAATGAAAAACTGTTTTTT.